The 17 T cell receptor beta chains below come from one sample, sequenced in a study of blood T cell repertoires in COVID-19. Sequencing was performed with immunoSEQ multiplex PCR; in TCRdb, only in-frame clones are kept and a portion is missing. This repertoire shows more than 90,000 clones, roughly four fifths found once; its top ten account for about 4%. Sequencing was done on a sample of peripheral blood. These receptors came from a man in his sixties with acute or convalescent COVID-19.

The chain employs TRBV4-1 and TRBJ2-1, with 10 bases matching TRBD2. Germline V gene sequence: CDR1 MGHRA, CDR2 YSYEKL. CDR3 length: 21 amino acids. The V gene end was trimmed by 3 bases and the J gene end by 6 bases; junction bases not matched to a gene: 23. In DNA form, the CDR3 reads TGCGCCAGCAGCCACCCACGAGGGGGGCACCTAGCGGGGGCCAAGGCCAATGAGCAGTTCTTC. Protein: CASSHPRGGHLAGAKANEQFF.

This rearrangement joins TRBV10-3 to TRBJ1-1; TRBD1 matches at 8 bases. Germline V lookup: CDR1 ENHRY, CDR2 SYGVKD. This CDR3 region has 16 residues. Trimming at V came to 10 bases and at J to 0 bases, leaving 13 bases not matched to a gene. The CDR3 is CATGPQGASMNTEAFF. CDR3 sequence (DNA): TGTGCCACCGGGCCTCAGGGGGCTTCGATGAACACTGAAGCTTTCTTT.

The rearrangement joins TRBV27 to TRBJ2-1; no firm D call. There are 15 residues in the CDR3. Germline CDR1 and CDR2: MNHEY and SMNVEV (reference sequence). V was trimmed by 4 bases and J by 0 bases, leaving 10 bases between them. For the CDR3, the DNA is TGTGCCAGCAGTTCAGGTGTTAGCTCCTACAATGAGCAGTTCTTC. Its protein product is CASSSGVSSYNEQFF.

The V and J genes are TRBV7-6 and TRBJ2-2, with 7 bases that match TRBD1. In germline, CDR1 is SGHVS, CDR2 FNYEAQ. CDR3 length: 16 amino acids. J gave up 6 bases and V 5 bases, and 12 bases lay outside the gene matches. In DNA form, the CDR3 reads TGTGCCAGCAGCAAAACAGGGGAACGAGGTGCCGGGGAGCTGTTTTTT. Translation gives CASSKTGERGAGELFF.

J is TRBJ2-1 and V is TRBV27, with 11 bases lining up with TRBD1. This CDR3 contains 14 residues. The germline gives CDR1 MNHEY, CDR2 SMNVEV (reference sequence). Unmatched junction bases numbered 6, after V lost 6 bases and J lost 8 bases. CDR3 loop: CASREDRGLDEQFF. The DNA of the CDR3 is TGTGCCAGCAGGGAGGACAGGGGGCTAGATGAGCAGTTCTTC.

This sequence joins TRBV6-5 and TRBJ2-2, with D perhaps TRBD1 (5 bases). Trimming stripped 8 bases from V and 6 bases from J, with 16 bases between. CDR1 and CDR2 (germline): MNHEY, SVGAGI. The CDR3 length is 14 residues. The CDR3: CASRELLTAGELFF. The CDR3 DNA reads as TGTGCCAGCCGCGAACTCTTGACAGCCGGGGAGCTGTTTTTT.

The DNA for the CDR3 is TGCGCCAGTCGTGCTAGCAGGAACACCGGGGAGCTGTTTTTT. Translated, it gives CASRASRNTGELFF. The rearrangement joins TRBV5-1 to TRBJ2-2, with a possible D match to TRBD2 (5 bases). This CDR3 comprises 14 residues. V lost 8 bases and J 1 base, leaving 12 bases between the germline ends. Germline-derived CDR1 and CDR2 are SGHRS and YFSETQ. The full variable domain, completed using reference TRBV5-1 and TRBJ2-2, is KAGVTQTPRYLIKTRGQQVTLSCSPISGHRSVSWYQQTPGQGLQFLFEYFSETQRNKGNFPGRFSGRQFSNSRSEMNVSTLELGDSALYLCASRASRNTGELFFGEGSRLTVL.

V gene TRBV7-2 combines with J gene TRBJ2-1, with D possibly being TRBD2 (6 bases). This CDR3 contains 14 residues. Germline V CDR1 and CDR2: SGHTA, FQGNSA. The V end lost 1 base, the J end lost 15 bases, and 19 bases lay between the germline ends. The CDR3 nucleotides read TGTGCCAGCAGCTTAGGCGGAGGGACTGCCTTAGGGTTCTTC. Translated: CASSLGGGTALGFF.

The chain couples TRBV12-5 to TRBJ2-3; D may be TRBD2 (6 bases). The CDR3 runs to 16 residues. In germline, CDR1 is LGHNT, CDR2 FRNRAP. Trimming pared 0 bases from V and 3 bases from J, leaving 13 bases between. The CDR3 loop reads CASGLVRLGATDTQYF. The DNA of the CDR3 is TGTGCTAGTGGTTTGGTACGACTAGGAGCGACAGATACGCAGTATTTT.

This clone was detected only a few times. The chain uses TRBV7-7 and TRBJ2-1; 9 nucleotides line up with TRBD2. The CDR3 length is 15 residues. Germline trimming cut 1 base from V and 6 bases from J; bases unmatched to any gene: 4. Germline lookup yields CDR1 SSHAT and CDR2 FNYEAQ (reference sequence). The CDR3 here is CASSLGTSEGNEQFF. CDR3 coding DNA: TGTGCCAGCAGCTTAGGGACTAGCGAGGGCAATGAGCAGTTCTTC. The variable domain in full, with the rest retrieved from reference TRBV7-7 and TRBJ2-1, is GAGVSQSPRYKVTKRGQDVTLRCDPISSHATLYWYQQALGQGPEFLTYFNYEAQPDKSGLPSDRFSAERPEGSISTLTIQRTEQRDSAMYRCASSLGTSEGNEQFFGPGTRLTVL.

This sequence joins TRBV2 and TRBJ2-3; 10 nucleotides match TRBD2. This CDR3 has 18 residues. Germline loops: CDR1 SNHLY, CDR2 FYNNEI. J lost 0 bases, V lost 4 bases, and 10 bases had no gene match. CDR3 sequence reads: CASSVGSGGVTSTDTQYF. The CDR3 DNA reads as TGTGCCAGCAGTGTGGGGAGCGGGGGGGTTACTAGCACAGATACGCAGTATTTT.

The sample holds a few counts of this clone. The chain uses TRBV7-9 and TRBJ2-1; 14 nucleotides agree with TRBD2. The V gene's germline CDR1 is SEHNR and CDR2 FQNEAQ (reference sequence). The CDR3 sequence is 15 residues long. J was trimmed by 12 bases and V by 5 bases; bases with no gene match: 9. The CDR3 loop is CASSPGTSGSFRQFF. Written as DNA, the CDR3 is TGTGCCAGCAGCCCCGGGACTAGCGGGAGCTTTAGGCAGTTCTTC.

This chain links TRBV6-2 or TRBV6-3 with TRBJ2-2, with TRBD2 identical over 14 bases. The CDR3 consists of 17 residues. The V and J ends lost 6 bases and 5 bases, in that order; junction bases with no gene match: 8. Germline CDR1 reads MNHEY; CDR2 reads SVGEGT. CDR3 nucleotides: TGTGCCAGCAGCGGGACTAGCGGGAGACCGGGGACCGGGGAGCTGTTTTTT. Translated: CASSGTSGRPGTGELFF.

This chain joins TRBV19 and TRBJ2-6; D not certain. V lost 3 bases and J lost 0, with 3 bases in between. Germline V gene data show CDR1 as LNHDA and CDR2 as SQIVND (reference sequence). The CDR3 consists of 14 residues. The chain's CDR3 is CASSIVSGANVLTF. Here the CDR3 DNA reads TGTGCCAGTAGTATCGTCTCTGGGGCCAACGTCCTGACTTTC. Variable domain in full (rest from reference TRBV19 and TRBJ2-6): DGGITQSPKYLFRKEGQNVTLSCEQNLNHDAMYWYRQDPGQGLRLIYYSQIVNDFQKGDIAEGYSVSREKKESFPLTVTSAQKNPTAFYLCASSIVSGANVLTFGAGSRLTVL.

V usage is TRBV15 and J usage is TRBJ2-2; TRBD2 matches at 12 bases. From germline, CDR1 is LNHNV and CDR2 YYDKDF (reference sequence). V gave up 7 bases and J gave up 6 bases; unmatched junction bases: 15. The CDR3 is 18 amino acids. The CDR3 is CATTLTSGSIVWAGELFF. CDR3 in DNA: TGTGCCACCACCCTGACTAGCGGGAGTATTGTCTGGGCCGGGGAGCTGTTTTTT.

The chain joins TRBV7-8 to TRBJ2-7, with TRBD1 matching 7 bases. V lost 4 bases to trimming and J lost 1 base; unmatched junction nucleotides: 10. The germline V gene has CDR1 SGHVS and CDR2 FQNEAQ. This CDR3 comprises 16 residues. CDR3 amino acids: CASSSEQGPASYEQYF. The CDR3 nucleotides read TGTGCCAGCAGCTCGGAACAGGGGCCGGCATCCTACGAGCAGTACTTC.

The gene calls are TRBV6-4 and TRBJ2-1, with TRBD2 identical over 7 bases. V trimming: 6 bases; J trimming: 3 bases; junction bases outside the gene matches: 5. The CDR3 covers 14 residues. Germline loops: CDR1 MRHNA, CDR2 SNTAGT. The CDR3 is CASSQASGYNEQFF. The CDR3 DNA reads TGTGCCAGCAGCCAGGCTAGCGGCTACAATGAGCAGTTCTTC.